The clone carrying this T cell receptor beta chain has a count of ten or more. As yet, its antigen is unknown. This entry is derived from a study of T-cell memory formation after mild COVID-19. Libraries for TCRalpha and TCRbeta carried sample barcodes and unique molecular identifiers via 5'RACE. TCRdb used MiXCR to reprocess the 5' RACE reads, holding one entry per CDR3 protein. This table has 250,000 to 350,000 distinct CDR3 sequences, about 16% appearing once. Findings and caveats of the study: Some clones that responded turned up in pre-infection memory, which suggests that cross-reactive memory joined in. While clones contracting from day 15 to 85 were balanced between CD4 and CD8, later expanders leaned CD4+.

The sequence derives from a man between 18 and 29 years old who had mild COVID-19 (a few samples of this study predate the infection). Cell type and time point are not known. Sequencing was carried out using PBMCs or a T cell subset sorted from them (not recorded which).

CDR3 in amino acids: CASSLLPSSVPHEQFF. CDR3 nucleotide sequence: TGTGCCAGCAGCTTACTCCCCTCGTCGGTCCCCCATGAGCAGTTCTTC. V and J are TRBV7-6 and TRBJ2-1; D is ambiguous. The germline gives CDR1 SGHVS, CDR2 FNYEAQ. The CDR3 runs to 16 residues. With 2 bases removed from V and 8 bases from J, the gap between germline ends came to 19 bases.